This TCR beta chain came from a study of T cell responses to AZD1222 COVID-19 vaccine. Study-wide results and limits: Spike-specific TCR breadth and depth were elevated following two AZD1222 doses. Females made up more of the donors, who were largely white British, and clonal diversity may have come out too low. Spike as a whole was targeted by vaccine-associated CD4 TCRs, dominant at 160-218 and 743-854.

TCRdb's copy holds only in-frame clones and misses some; the assay was immunoSEQ multiplex PCR. The data show tens of thousands of clones, roughly 85% seen once. This clone was detected a few times. Its antigen is unidentified. This CDR3 has 15 residues. V was clipped by 1 base and J by 9 bases; unmatched bases: 5. Looked up from germline, CDR1 is SEHNR and CDR2 is FQNEAQ (reference sequence). V usage is TRBV7-9 and J usage is TRBJ1-6; 8 positions match TRBD1. This TCR derives from an adult in good health. This material consisted of peripheral blood, taken on day 0 of AZD1222 vaccination. The CDR3 here is CASSLVRTGPSPLHF. The CDR3 nucleotides read TGTGCCAGCAGCTTAGTCCGGACAGGGCCTTCACCCCTCCACTTT.